This entry lists 2 T cell receptor beta chains sequenced from one sample in a study of tumor-infiltrating lymphocytes in oesophageal squamous cell carcinoma (dated by TCRdb to about 2016). Preparation of the library involved PCR. This sample was sequenced with an Illumina HiSeq 2000. The raw public reads went through TCRdb reprocessing: fastp at Q25, MiXCR clone calling, in-frame beta chains kept. Each entry is one CDR3 protein sequence, shown with its most common DNA and genes. For this sample there are about 10,000 distinct CDR3 sequences; 55% to 65% appear just once. Around 30% of the sample is taken by the ten largest. Sequenced sample: esophageal tumor tissue. The receptors originated from a female donor with esophageal squamous cell carcinoma.

The chain has TRBV7-9 and TRBJ2-1; D remains unclear. This CDR3 has 13 amino acids. Per germline, CDR1 SEHNR and CDR2 FQNEAQ (reference sequence). Trimming removed 7 bases at V and 4 bases at J, with 11 bases between. The CDR3 DNA sequence: TGTGCCAGCACCGAACCCCATTACAATGAGCAGTTCTTC. It is translated as CASTEPHYNEQFF. The whole variable domain, filled in from reference TRBV7-9 and TRBJ2-1, reads DTGVSQNPRHKITKRGQNVTFRCDPISEHNRLYWYRQTLGQGPEFLTYFQNEAQLEKSRLLSDRFSAERPKGSFSTLEIQRTEQGDSAMYLCASTEPHYNEQFFGPGTRLTVL.

This clonotype was counted ten times or more. This chain uses TRBV5-6 with TRBJ1-1, with D possibly TRBD1 on 5 matching bases. This CDR3 has 13 residues. Germline V gives CDR1 SGHDT, CDR2 YYEEEE. Trimming left V 5 bases short and J 4 bases short, with 12 bases between. The CDR3 DNA follows: TGTGCCAGCAGTCAGGGATTAGTCACTGAAGCTTTCTTT. It specifies CASSQGLVTEAFF. The variable domain in full, with the rest retrieved from reference TRBV5-6 and TRBJ1-1, is DAGVTQSPTHLIKTRGQQVTLRCSPKSGHDTVSWYQQALGQGPQFIFQYYEEEERQRGNFPDRFSGHQFPNYSSELNVNALLLGDSALYLCASSQGLVTEAFFGQGTRLTVV.